The 30 T cell receptor beta chains below all came from one sample that was sequenced in a study of a mutant IDH1 vaccine in newly diagnosed glioma. Documented time point: baseline, week 1 (first vaccination visit). Treatment denoted: pre-vaccination baseline after standard-of-care therapy. TCRdb's table, derived via immunoSEQ multiplex PCR, lists solely in-frame clones and lacks some. Counted here are fewer than 45,000 clones, around 80% occurring once; the ten biggest clones make up 7% to 10%. This specimen consisted of PBMCs, obtained from a glioma patient treated with radiotherapy, temozolomide or both. These TCRs come from a man aged 35 to 55 with glioma. Some clones in this sample may be carry-over from other donors' samples.

The chain joins TRBV19 to TRBJ1-1, with D perhaps TRBD1 (6 bases). This CDR3 is built from 13 residues. Germline CDR1 reads LNHDA; CDR2 reads SQIVND (reference sequence). V lost 8 bases, J lost 4 bases, and 14 bases lay in between. As DNA, the CDR3 is TGTGCCAGTTACAGGGAGAGAGGCACTGAAGCTTTCTTT. Protein: CASYRERGTEAFF.

The V gene is TRBV19, the J gene TRBJ1-5, with D perhaps TRBD1 (5 bases). Germline CDR1 and CDR2: LNHDA and SQIVND (reference sequence). V dropped 1 base and J dropped 5 bases, with 9 bases sitting between them. There are 14 residues in the CDR3. DNA for the CDR3: TGTGCCAGTAGTATAGGGGAAGGGGATCAGCCCCAGCATTTT. Translation: CASSIGEGDQPQHF.

This sequence joins TRBV2 and TRBJ1-2, with 8 nucleotides matching TRBD1. The CDR3 is 17 amino acids. J gave up 8 bases and V 6 bases, and 20 bases lay outside the gene matches. Germline CDR1 and CDR2: SNHLY and FYNNEI. The CDR3 DNA is TGTGCCAGCAGAAAATACCGGGACAGGATAATGTATTGGGGCTACACCTTC. This sequence encodes CASRKYRDRIMYWGYTF.

This clone was seen once. The gene calls are TRBV9 and TRBJ2-1; TRBD2 aligns across 8 bases. The germline CDR1 and CDR2 sequences are SGDLS and YYNGEE. Losses at the gene ends were 3 bases for V and 8 bases for J; bases not matched to a gene: 13. The length of the CDR3 is 16 residues. CDR3 in DNA: TGTGCCAGCAGCGACCGGGGCGGGGGGCCCGGTGATGAGCAGTTCTTC. Its protein is CASSDRGGGPGDEQFF. Full variable domain (rest looked up from reference TRBV9 and TRBJ2-1): DSGVTQTPKHLITATGQRVTLRCSPRSGDLSVYWYQQSLDQGLQFLIQYYNGEERAKGNILERFSAQQFPDLHSELNLSSLELGDSALYFCASSDRGGGPGDEQFFGPGTRLTVL.

The V gene is TRBV6-1, the J gene TRBJ1-2; D not resolved. Looked up from germline, CDR1 is MNHNS and CDR2 is SASEGT. This CDR3 region has 13 residues. Trimming took 6 bases from V and 0 from J, leaving 8 bases between them. The CDR3 coding sequence is TGTGCCAGCAGCGGGTCCTCTAACTATGGCTACACCTTC. Translating gives CASSGSSNYGYTF.

The chain is built from TRBV29-1 and TRBJ2-3; weak D call: TRBD1 (8 bases). With 7 bases removed from V and 1 base from J, the gap between germline ends came to 21 bases. The CDR3 runs 16 residues. Germline loops: CDR1 SQVTM, CDR2 ANQGSEA. CDR3 bases: TGCAGCGCCGAGGGGAGGGCGGGACAGGGCACAGATACGCAGTATTTT. Translation gives CSAEGRAGQGTDTQYF.

The V call is TRBV6-6, the J call TRBJ1-6; TRBD1 agrees at 8 bases. The CDR3 has 15 residues. V was pared by 5 bases and J by 6 bases, with 6 bases of the junction left unmatched. CDR1 is MNHNY, CDR2 SVGAGI, per germline (reference sequence). CDR3 DNA sequence: TGTGCCAGCAGTCCTAGGCAGGGGGCTAATTCACCCCTCCACTTT. Translation gives CASSPRQGANSPLHF.

This chain uses TRBV4-2 with TRBJ1-2; no definite D call. Germline CDR1 and CDR2: LGHNA and YNFKEQ. CDR3 length: 17 amino acids. V lost 1 base to trimming and J lost 7 bases, with 22 bases between them. The CDR3 loop is CASSQGWVWAATSGYTF. DNA for the CDR3: TGTGCCAGCAGCCAAGGTTGGGTGTGGGCCGCGACCTCTGGCTACACCTTC.

The chain carries TRBV7-8 and TRBJ1-2, with D uncertain. The V and J ends lost 2 bases and 5 bases respectively, with 18 bases between them. The CDR3 is 16 residues long. Germline loops: CDR1 SGHVS, CDR2 FQNEAQ. Here the CDR3 DNA reads TGTGCCAGCAGCTTACTGGGAGCCTTGGGAGGGTATGGCTACACCTTC. Residues: CASSLLGALGGYGYTF. Combining the CDR3 with reference TRBV7-8 and TRBJ1-2 gives the whole variable domain GAGVSQSPRYKVAKRGQDVALRCDPISGHVSLFWYQQALGQGPEFLTYFQNEAQLDKSGLPSDRFFAERPEGSVSTLKIQRTQQEDSAVYLCASSLLGALGGYGYTFGSGTRLTVV.

This chain links TRBV18 with TRBJ2-7; 9 positions agree with TRBD2. From germline, CDR1 is KGHSH and CDR2 LQKENI. After removal of 1 base from V and 6 bases from J, the junction contained 10 bases not matched to a gene. The CDR3 is made up of 16 amino acids. The CDR3 region has the DNA TGTGCCAGCTCACCACGAATTGGCGGGGGGGCGGGCGAGCAGTACTTC. Its protein product is CASSPRIGGGAGEQYF.

This clone appeared a single time. This chain joins TRBV5-4 and TRBJ2-7; the D gene could be TRBD1 or TRBD2 (5 bases each). The germline V and J ends were trimmed by 4 bases and 2 bases, with 13 bases remaining between them. CDR1 is SGHNT, CDR2 YYREEE, per germline (reference sequence). The CDR3 covers 14 residues. The CDR3 loop is CASSPDSGAYEQYF. DNA of the CDR3: TGTGCCAGCAGCCCCGACAGCGGAGCCTACGAGCAGTACTTC.

CDR3 DNA sequence: TGTGCCAGCAGTCTACAGGGATACCACACTGAAGCTTTCTTT. Translating it yields CASSLQGYHTEAFF. The V gene is TRBV6-5, the J gene TRBJ1-1; a weak D match, TRBD1 (6 bases). Trimming shortened V by 5 bases and J by 3 bases, and 13 bases separated the two germline ends. CDR1 is MNHEY, CDR2 SVGAGI, per germline. The CDR3 is made up of 14 amino acids.

The chain couples TRBV2 to TRBJ1-6; D gene unclear. The CDR3 is made up of 16 amino acids. Germline CDR1 SNHLY, CDR2 FYNNEI. Trimming took off 3 bases at V and 5 bases at J, with 14 bases between the two ends. The CDR3 protein is CASSESAGPNNSPLHF. CDR3 DNA: TGTGCCAGCAGTGAGTCAGCCGGCCCAAATAATTCACCCCTCCACTTT.

This clone is labeled medium-sized. The chain uses TRBV11-1 and TRBJ2-3; no reliable D call. V was clipped by 2 bases and J by 1 base, with 10 bases between them. CDR3 size: 15 residues. The V gene's germline CDR1 is SGHAT and CDR2 FQDESV (reference sequence). The CDR3 loop is CASSLRGSGTDTQYF. The CDR3 bases are TGTGCCAGCAGCTTACGTGGGTCGGGCACAGATACGCAGTATTTT.

This clone appeared a single time. The genes are TRBV18 and TRBJ1-4; 8 bases agree with TRBD1. The CDR3 extends over 15 amino acids. V trimming: 4 bases; J trimming: 8 bases; junction bases outside the gene matches: 9. Germline CDR1 and CDR2: KGHSH and LQKENI. The CDR3: CASSRNGQGSEKLFF. CDR3 nucleotide sequence: TGTGCCAGCTCACGGAACGGACAGGGCTCGGAAAAACTGTTTTTT.

J is TRBJ1-4 and V is TRBV4-3, with D tentatively TRBD1 (5 bases). CDR1 LGHNA and CDR2 YSLEER come from the germline V gene. V shed 0 bases and J shed 3 bases, with 11 bases lying between them. The CDR3 loop spans 16 amino acids. CDR3 coding DNA: TGCGCCAGCAGCCAAGACCTCCGGGGGGCTAATGAAAAACTGTTTTTT. Protein product: CASSQDLRGANEKLFF.

On this clone itself: This same CDR3 is encoded by further DNA sequences in the sample. The V call is TRBV6-4, the J call TRBJ2-3; TRBD2 agrees at 16 bases. The junction had 2 bases not matched to a gene; V was cut back by 2 bases and J by 6 bases. This CDR3 is built from 16 residues. Germline CDR1 is MRHNA and CDR2 is SNTAGT. The CDR3 spells CASSDGTSGGADTQYF. The CDR3 DNA follows: TGTGCCAGCAGTGACGGGACTAGCGGGGGGGCCGATACGCAGTATTTT.

The chain joins TRBV5-6 to TRBJ1-6; D ambiguous. The CDR3 length is 13 residues. Germline V CDR1 and CDR2: SGHDT, YYEEEE. Deletions cut 0 bases from V and 6 bases from J, with 4 bases between. CDR3 DNA: TGTGCCAGCAGCTTGGTCCGTAATTCACCCCTCCACTTT. Protein: CASSLVRNSPLHF.

The chain employs TRBV6-5 and TRBJ1-2; 7 positions agree with TRBD1. Losses at the gene ends were 6 bases for V and 8 bases for J; bases not matched to a gene: 12. The CDR3 contains 14 residues. CDR1 is MNHEY and CDR2 is SVGAGI in the germline V gene. The CDR3: CASRYVGTETGYTF. In nucleotides, the CDR3 is TGTGCCAGCAGATATGTGGGGACAGAGACCGGCTACACCTTC.

The V gene is TRBV19, the J gene TRBJ2-3; D unclear. Deletions cut 5 bases from V and 0 bases from J, with 9 bases between. Germline CDR1 LNHDA, CDR2 SQIVND (reference sequence). This CDR3 spans 14 amino acids. The CDR3 spells CASSFQTSTDTQYF. CDR3 DNA: TGTGCCAGTAGTTTCCAGACGAGCACAGATACGCAGTATTTT.

This clone was found a few times. J is TRBJ2-7 and V is TRBV19, with D unresolved. Trimming took 4 bases from V and 0 from J, leaving 13 bases between them. The germline gives CDR1 LNHDA, CDR2 SQIVND (reference sequence). The CDR3 consists of 15 residues. CDR3 nucleotide sequence: TGTGCCAGTAGTACCCCCGCCGGAAGCTCCTACGAGCAGTACTTC. Protein: CASSTPAGSSYEQYF.

J is TRBJ2-7 and V is TRBV5-6; TRBD2 agrees at 11 bases. The length of the CDR3 is 17 residues. CDR1 is SGHDT, CDR2 YYEEEE, per germline. J lost 3 bases, V lost 3 bases, and 11 bases had no gene match. CDR3 amino acids: CASSSNRLAGIIYEQYF. The CDR3 DNA sequence: TGTGCCAGCAGCTCCAACCGACTAGCGGGGATAATCTACGAGCAGTACTTC.

This clone has a handful of counts. V is TRBV9 and J is TRBJ1-3, with D perhaps TRBD1 (6 bases). Trimming took off 0 bases at V and 2 bases at J, with 6 bases between the two ends. The CDR3 contains 14 residues. Germline assignment: CDR1 SGDLS and CDR2 YYNGEE. The CDR3 DNA sequence: TGTGCCAGCAGCGTAGGGGGGCCTGGAAACACCATATATTTT. Amino acid sequence: CASSVGGPGNTIYF. Full variable domain (remainder filled in from reference TRBV9 and TRBJ1-3): DSGVTQTPKHLITATGQRVTLRCSPRSGDLSVYWYQQSLDQGLQFLIQYYNGEERAKGNILERFSAQQFPDLHSELNLSSLELGDSALYFCASSVGGPGNTIYFGEGSWLTVV.

V and J are TRBV2 and TRBJ1-1; D call uncertain. The V and J ends lost 3 bases and 3 bases respectively, with 5 bases between them. The CDR3 totals 12 residues. Germline CDR1 is SNHLY and CDR2 is FYNNEI. The CDR3 nucleotides are TGTGCCAGCAGTGACCCGGACACTGAAGCTTTCTTT. This codes for CASSDPDTEAFF.

This clone was picked up a small number of times. CDR3 sequence (DNA): TGTGCCAGCAGCCCAGGGGGAGCCGGTACCGGGGAGCTGTTTTTT. Translation gives CASSPGGAGTGELFF. J is TRBJ2-2 and V is TRBV11-3; 7 bases agree with TRBD1. The V and J ends lost 5 bases and 5 bases, in that order; junction bases with no gene match: 8. Germline CDR1 and CDR2: SGHNT and YENEEA. This CDR3 region has 15 residues.

The chain employs TRBV6-5 and TRBJ2-7; 8 nucleotides match TRBD1. In germline, CDR1 is MNHEY, CDR2 SVGAGI. The CDR3 loop spans 13 amino acids. With V trimmed by 6 bases and J by 5 bases, 6 bases remained unmatched. CDR3 DNA sequence: TGTGCCAGCAGCCGGACAGGGACCCACGAGCAGTACTTC. Translating it yields CASSRTGTHEQYF.

This clone was observed a handful of times. The chain links TRBV25-1 to TRBJ1-4, with 9 bases matching TRBD1. V was clipped by 4 bases and J by 8 bases; unmatched bases: 8. The CDR3 runs to 15 residues. Germline lookup yields CDR1 MGHDK and CDR2 SYGVNS. The CDR3 nucleotides are TGTGCCAGCAGTGGAAACAGGGGGCTTTGGGAAAAACTGTTTTTT. This encodes CASSGNRGLWEKLFF.

The chain recombines TRBV25-1 with TRBJ1-1; TRBD1 agrees at 7 bases. Germline V CDR1 and CDR2: MGHDK, SYGVNS. Unmatched junction bases numbered 5, after V lost 4 bases and J lost 0 bases. The CDR3 totals 15 residues. CDR3 in DNA: TGTGCCAGCAGTGTCAACCAGGGGGTGAACACTGAAGCTTTCTTT. Encoded protein: CASSVNQGVNTEAFF.

This clone appeared once. The chain links TRBV7-9 to TRBJ2-4; D is tentatively TRBD1 or TRBD2 (5 bases each). The CDR3 loop spans 16 amino acids. V was clipped by 0 bases and J by 1 base, with 10 bases between them. CDR1 is SEHNR and CDR2 is FQNEAQ in the germline V gene (reference sequence). CDR3 DNA sequence: TGTGCCAGCAGCTTAGCGAGAGGGGATGCCAAAAACATTCAGTACTTC. Translation gives CASSLARGDAKNIQYF.

The genes are TRBV5-1 and TRBJ2-1, with D unclear. From germline, CDR1 is SGHRS and CDR2 YFSETQ. The CDR3 runs to 16 residues. Trimming pared 4 bases from V and 0 bases from J, leaving 14 bases between. DNA of the CDR3: TGCGCCAGCAGCCCAGGATGGTCTAGCTCCTACAATGAGCAGTTCTTC. It is translated as CASSPGWSSSYNEQFF. Complete variable domain (other parts from reference TRBV5-1 and TRBJ2-1): KAGVTQTPRYLIKTRGQQVTLSCSPISGHRSVSWYQQTPGQGLQFLFEYFSETQRNKGNFPGRFSGRQFSNSRSEMNVSTLELGDSALYLCASSPGWSSSYNEQFFGPGTRLTVL.